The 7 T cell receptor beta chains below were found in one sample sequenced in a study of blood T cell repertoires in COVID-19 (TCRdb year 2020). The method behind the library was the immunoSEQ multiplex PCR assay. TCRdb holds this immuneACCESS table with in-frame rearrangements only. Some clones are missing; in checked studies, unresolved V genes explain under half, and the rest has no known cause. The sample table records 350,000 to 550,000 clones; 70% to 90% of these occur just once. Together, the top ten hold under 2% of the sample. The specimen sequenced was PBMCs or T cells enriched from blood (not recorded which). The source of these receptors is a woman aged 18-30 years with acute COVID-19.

The CDR3: CASSSRRGRNEQFF. CDR3 coding DNA: TGTGCCAGTAGTTCCCGGCGAGGGAGGAATGAGCAGTTCTTC. The chain combines TRBV19 with TRBJ2-1, with D maybe TRBD2 (6 bases). V lost 5 bases and J lost 7, with 15 bases in between. Germline V gene data show CDR1 as LNHDA and CDR2 as SQIVND (reference sequence). This CDR3 is built from 14 residues.

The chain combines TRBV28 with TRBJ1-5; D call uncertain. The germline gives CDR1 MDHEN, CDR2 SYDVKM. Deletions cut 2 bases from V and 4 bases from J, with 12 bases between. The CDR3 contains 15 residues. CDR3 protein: CASSLGRRENQPQHF. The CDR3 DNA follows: TGTGCCAGCAGTTTAGGCAGGAGGGAGAATCAGCCCCAGCATTTT.

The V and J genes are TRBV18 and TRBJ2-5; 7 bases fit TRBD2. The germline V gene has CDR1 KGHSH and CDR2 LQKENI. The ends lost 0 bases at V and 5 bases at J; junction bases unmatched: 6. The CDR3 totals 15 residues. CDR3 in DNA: TGTGCCAGCTCACCACCGGTAGCGGGCGATGAGACCCAGTACTTC. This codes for CASSPPVAGDETQYF.

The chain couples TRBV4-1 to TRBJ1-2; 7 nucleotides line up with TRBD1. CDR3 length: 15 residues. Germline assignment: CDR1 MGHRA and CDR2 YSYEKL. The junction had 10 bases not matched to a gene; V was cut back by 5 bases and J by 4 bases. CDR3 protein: CASSYPGQIRYGYTF. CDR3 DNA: TGCGCCAGCAGCTACCCGGGACAGATTCGCTATGGCTACACCTTC.

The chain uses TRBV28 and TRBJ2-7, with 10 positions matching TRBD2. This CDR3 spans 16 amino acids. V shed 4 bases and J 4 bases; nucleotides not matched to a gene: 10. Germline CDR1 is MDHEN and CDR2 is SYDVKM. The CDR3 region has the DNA TGTGCCAGCAGTTACCATGGTGCTAGCGGGAGATACGAGCAGTACTTC. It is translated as CASSYHGASGRYEQYF. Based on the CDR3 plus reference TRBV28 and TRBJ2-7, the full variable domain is DVKVTQSSRYLVKRTGEKVFLECVQDMDHENMFWYRQDPGLGLRLIYFSYDVKMKEKGDIPEGYSVSREKKERFSLILESASTNQTSMYLCASSYHGASGRYEQYFGPGTRLTVT.

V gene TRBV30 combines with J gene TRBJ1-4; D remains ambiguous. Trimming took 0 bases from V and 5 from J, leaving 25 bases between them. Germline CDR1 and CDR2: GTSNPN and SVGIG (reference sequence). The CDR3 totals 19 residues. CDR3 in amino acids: CAWSVLLFWEEGVNEKLFF. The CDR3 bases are TGTGCCTGGAGTGTCTTGTTATTTTGGGAAGAGGGAGTCAATGAAAAACTGTTTTTT.

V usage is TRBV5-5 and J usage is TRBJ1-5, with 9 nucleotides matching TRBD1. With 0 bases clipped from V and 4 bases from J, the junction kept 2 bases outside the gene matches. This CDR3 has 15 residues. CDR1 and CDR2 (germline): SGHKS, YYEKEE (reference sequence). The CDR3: CASSLEGTGNQPQHF. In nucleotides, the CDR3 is TGTGCCAGCAGCTTGGAAGGGACAGGGAATCAGCCCCAGCATTTT.